This TCR beta chain derives from a study of control samples from healthy donors and cancer patients. The CDR3 contains 18 residues. Germline V lookup: CDR1 MGHRA, CDR2 YSYEKL. Trimming took 0 bases from V and 8 from J; bases not matched to a gene: 14. Libraries were prepared by immunoSEQ multiplex PCR; TCRdb keeps only in-frame clonotypes and omits some of them. The sample shows more than 95,000 clones, around 90% of them seen only once. The sample was blood. This sequence was found in a man in his forties in good health. V is TRBV4-1 and J is TRBJ1-2; TRBD1 agrees at 11 bases. The CDR3 here is CASSQEVYGTGGPGGYTF. The CDR3 nucleotides are TGCGCCAGCAGCCAAGAAGTTTATGGGACAGGGGGACCGGGGGGCTACACCTTC.